These 9 T cell receptor beta chains came from one sample sequenced in a study of regulatory T cells in long-lasting Graves disease. Both iRepertoire HTBI primers and Arm-PCR of CDR3 regions were used to build the TCR beta libraries. TCRdb independently ran MiXCR on the multiplex PCR reads; one entry per CDR3 protein. The table has fewer than 550,000 distinct CDR3 sequences, 20% to 25% seen once. Time point indicated: persistent/refractory GD, antithyroid drugs over 5 years with positive TRAb. RNA from PBMCs was the source of the TCR library. Sequences were derived from peripheral blood mononuclear cells (PBMCs), sampled when the disease was refractory, from a patient treated with antithyroid drugs. The receptors here all came from a female donor with Graves disease.

This clonotype was detected a few times. The rearrangement links TRBV6-2 or TRBV6-3 to TRBJ1-1, with D possibly TRBD1 on 6 matching bases. V was pared by 0 bases and J by 1 base, with 21 bases between. Per the germline V gene, CDR1 is MNHEY and CDR2 is SVGEGT. The CDR3 runs 19 residues. Written as DNA, the CDR3 is TGTGCCAGCAGTTACTCGATTTCCGACAGGCTCGGGAAGAACACTGAAGCTTTCTTT. This encodes CASSYSISDRLGKNTEAFF.

On this clonotype itself: This may arise from a read error, as a much more abundant clone is one base away. The chain couples TRBV3-1 to TRBJ2-5, with a weak D call TRBD2 (5 bases). The germline V and J ends were trimmed by 3 bases and 4 bases, with 12 bases remaining between them. Germline CDR1 LGHDT, CDR2 YNNKEL (reference sequence). This CDR3 spans 14 amino acids. CDR3 coding DNA: TGTGCCAGCAGCCAGGCCCCCCGGGGAGAGACCCAGTACTTC. This encodes CASSQAPRGETQYF.

The genes are TRBV30 and TRBJ2-7, with 14 bases fitting TRBD2. This CDR3 contains 12 residues. Germline values: CDR1 GTSNPN, CDR2 SVGIG (reference sequence). Germline trimming cut 8 bases from V and 4 bases from J; bases unmatched to any gene: 1. The CDR3 region is CAGTSGGYEQYF. The CDR3 DNA follows: TGTGCCGGGACTAGCGGGGGTTACGAGCAGTACTTC.

This clonotype was seen a few times. V and J are TRBV5-1 and TRBJ1-1; TRBD1 matches 10 bases. Germline assignment: CDR1 SGHRS and CDR2 YFSETQ. This CDR3 has 15 residues. With V trimmed by 4 bases and J by 5 bases, 8 bases remained unmatched. The CDR3 region is CASSRGQGDVTEAFF. The CDR3 DNA follows: TGCGCCAGCAGCCGAGGACAGGGGGACGTAACTGAAGCTTTCTTT.

This clonotype was counted a few times. Just one base apart from a much larger clone, this may be a read error. The chain has TRBV12-3 or TRBV12-4 and TRBJ2-4, with D perhaps TRBD1 (6 bases). The DNA end lines up better with TRBJ2-5; the J call may be wrong. CDR3 length equals 13 residues. The CDR3 DNA sequence: TGTGCCAGCAGTTTTTCAGGGGACGGGACCCAGTACTTC. Translation: CASSFSGDGTQYF.

This clonotype was seen at least ten times. The chain uses TRBV28 and TRBJ2-2, with TRBD1 matching over 9 bases. The CDR3 loop spans 14 amino acids. The ends lost 9 bases at V and 5 bases at J; junction bases unmatched: 7. Per the germline V gene, CDR1 is MDHEN and CDR2 is SYDVKM. CDR3 nucleotides: TGTGCCAGTCGGACAGGGGTTCAGACCGGGGAGCTGTTTTTT. It specifies CASRTGVQTGELFF.

Worth noting for this clonotype: One junction end disagrees with the germline gene, perhaps due to a read error. The rearrangement joins TRBV18 to TRBJ1-2; TRBD1 is a possible D gene (6 bases). Germline V lookup: CDR1 KGHSH, CDR2 LQKENI. The CDR3 is made up of 12 amino acids. The CDR3 here is CASSPETFDRFF. The CDR3 bases are TGTGCCAGCTCACCGGAAACTTTCGACAGGTTCTTC.

This clonotype came up many times. CDR3 loop: CASSGQPAVNTEAFF. In nucleotides, the CDR3 is TGTGCCAGCAGTGGGCAGCCGGCCGTGAACACTGAAGCTTTCTTT. This chain connects TRBV6-1 to TRBJ1-1; D unresolved. CDR1 is MNHNS, CDR2 SASEGT, per germline. CDR3 length equals 15 residues. The V end was cut by 4 bases, the J end by 0 bases, with 12 bases between.

The V and J genes are TRBV6-1 and TRBJ2-2; 8 positions agree with TRBD1. The junction had 17 bases not matched to a gene; V was cut back by 9 bases and J by 8 bases. CDR1 is MNHNS and CDR2 is SASEGT in the germline V gene. This CDR3 contains 16 residues. CDR3 residues: CASSPSATGVGGELFF. CDR3 nucleotide sequence: TGTGCCAGTTCCCCCTCTGCGACAGGGGTGGGAGGGGAGCTGTTTTTT.